The TCR beta chain under discussion was sequenced for a study of blood T cell repertoires in COVID-19. About the research overall: Acute and convalescent COVID-19 samples came from the United States, Italy and Spain. The cDNA or gDNA used as material had been derived from T cells, B-cell-depleted T cells, or PBMCs.

Authors' processing steps: Amplification of reference gene primers was used by the study to estimate nucleated cell counts. Assay: immunoSEQ multiplex PCR; the TCRdb copy retains only in-frame clones and omits some. Clone size and V and J calls were adopted from that table, with D and trimming inferred from the DNA. The profile shows around 100,000 clones, approximately 80% of them singletons. The CDR3 totals 16 residues. This chain links TRBV21-1 with TRBJ2-7; TRBD2 reflects the table's D call only, with no check against the DNA. TRBV21-1 is a listed pseudogene. This receptor was obtained from a man in his 70s with active or convalescent COVID-19. Sample: peripheral blood. CDR3 residues: CASSKPSGRAANEQYF. The CDR3, as DNA: TGTGCCAGCAGCAAGCCAAGCGGGAGGGCCGCCAACGAGCAGTACTTC.